This is a list of T cell receptor beta chains from one sample in a study of shared clonotypes between healthy human individuals. Only in-frame clones appear in the TCRdb table, and some are missing; sequencing was by immunoSEQ multiplex PCR. The sample lists about 190,000 clones; roughly 70% were seen once. The sequenced sample was memory CD4+ T cells sorted from blood. These receptor sequences come from a man aged 25 to 40 in good health. The CDR3 runs from the conserved cysteine through the conserved F or W. D genes are given only for firm matches.

TRBV27,-,CASSSAVQRGQETQYF
TRBV6-1,-,CAIRDGAYIQYF
TRBV7-8,-,CASGASRSGELFF
TRBV5-1,-,CASSMMDSNYGYTF
TRBV5-1,TRBD1,CASSLAGQGLYNEQFF
TRBV7-8,TRBD1,CASSLFSGTVSSPQHF
TRBV15,-,CATSARDNEQFF
TRBV5-6,-,CASSLVGQGLSGNTIYF
TRBV11-2,-,CASSLSGLEGYTF
TRBV25-1,-,CASRKQTGYANQPQHF
TRBV11-3,-,CASSLGAETQYF
TRBV7-8,-,CASSLASGSTDTQYF
TRBV7-8,TRBD2,CASSFLPGEGNEQYF
TRBV5-6,-,CASSLMWGGEGTEAFF
TRBV27,-,CASSPYTGELFF
TRBV7-2,-,CASSLVQESLNQPQHF
TRBV2,-,CASSGVNIQETQYF
TRBV28,-,CASSYAEVSYEQYF
TRBV5-4,TRBD2,CASSRGVPPSTDTQYF
TRBV9,-,CASSVGVDSNTQYF
TRBV10-3,-,CAISEPAGLQETQYF
TRBV6-5,-,CASSTAGSGANVLTF
TRBV11-3,-,CASSLEGHINEQYF
TRBV19,TRBD2,CASSTFHGGPSGAYNEQFF
TRBV19,TRBD2,CASSNLAGLDNEQFF
TRBV18,-,CASSPSSNLFEQYF
TRBV7-3,TRBD2,CASSLGGSTGELFF
TRBV5-1,TRBD1,CASSLGAQGVLYGYTF
TRBV29-1,TRBD2,CSVRGLAEAYNEQFF
TRBV9,-,CASSVGVGQETQYF
TRBV10-3,TRBD1,CAISFDRGDTEAFF
TRBV5-1,-,CASSLGGTIEQYF
TRBV28,-,CASSFGGPTEAFF
TRBV18,-,CASSPLQGPTNTEAFF
TRBV27,-,CASRGQPYGYTF
TRBV7-2,-,CASGSYTEAFF
TRBV7-6,-,CASSLGRNMEYGETQYF
TRBV2,TRBD2,CASTRQLADYNEQFF
TRBV4-1,-,CASSREEGGNYGYTF
TRBV18,-,CASSPPTTADTQYF
TRBV28,TRBD2,CASRISGRDGEQYF
TRBV7-9,TRBD1,CASSRQGPEAKNIQYF